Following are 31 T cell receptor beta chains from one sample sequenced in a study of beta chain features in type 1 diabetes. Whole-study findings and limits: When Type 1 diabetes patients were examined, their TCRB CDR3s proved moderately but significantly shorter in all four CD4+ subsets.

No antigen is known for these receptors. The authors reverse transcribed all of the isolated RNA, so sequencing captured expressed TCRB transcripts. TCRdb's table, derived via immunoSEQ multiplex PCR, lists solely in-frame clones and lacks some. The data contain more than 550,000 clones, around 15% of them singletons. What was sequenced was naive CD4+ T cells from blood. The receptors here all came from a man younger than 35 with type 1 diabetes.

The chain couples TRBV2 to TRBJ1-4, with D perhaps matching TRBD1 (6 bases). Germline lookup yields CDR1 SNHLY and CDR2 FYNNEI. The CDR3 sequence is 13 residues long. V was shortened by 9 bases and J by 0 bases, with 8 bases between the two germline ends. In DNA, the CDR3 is TGTGCCAGACGACAGGCAACTAATGAAAAACTGTTTTTT. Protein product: CARRQATNEKLFF.

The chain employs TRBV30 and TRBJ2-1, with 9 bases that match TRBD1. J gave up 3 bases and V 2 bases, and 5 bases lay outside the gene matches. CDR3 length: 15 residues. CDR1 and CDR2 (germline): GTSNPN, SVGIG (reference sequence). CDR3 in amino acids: CAWSLTGGRYNEQFF. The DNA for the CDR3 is TGTGCCTGGAGTTTAACAGGGGGCCGCTACAATGAGCAGTTCTTC.

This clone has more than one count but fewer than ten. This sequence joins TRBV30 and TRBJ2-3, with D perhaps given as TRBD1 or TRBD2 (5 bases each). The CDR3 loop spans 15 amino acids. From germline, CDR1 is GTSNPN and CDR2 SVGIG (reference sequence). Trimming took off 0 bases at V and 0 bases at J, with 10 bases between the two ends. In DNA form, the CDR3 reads TGTGCCTGGAGTGTGGGGACCGGTAGCACAGATACGCAGTATTTT. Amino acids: CAWSVGTGSTDTQYF.

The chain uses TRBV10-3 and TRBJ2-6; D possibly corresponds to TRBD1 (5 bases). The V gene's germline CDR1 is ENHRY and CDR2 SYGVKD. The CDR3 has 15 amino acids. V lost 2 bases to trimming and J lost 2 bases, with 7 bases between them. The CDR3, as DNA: TGTGCCATCAGTGAGATAGGGGCTGGGGCCAACGTCCTGACTTTC. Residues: CAISEIGAGANVLTF.

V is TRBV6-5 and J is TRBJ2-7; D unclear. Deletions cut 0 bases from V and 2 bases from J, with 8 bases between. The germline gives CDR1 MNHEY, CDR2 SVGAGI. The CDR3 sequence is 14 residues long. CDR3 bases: TGTGCCAGCAGTTACTCGGACGGTACCTACGAGCAGTACTTC. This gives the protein CASSYSDGTYEQYF.

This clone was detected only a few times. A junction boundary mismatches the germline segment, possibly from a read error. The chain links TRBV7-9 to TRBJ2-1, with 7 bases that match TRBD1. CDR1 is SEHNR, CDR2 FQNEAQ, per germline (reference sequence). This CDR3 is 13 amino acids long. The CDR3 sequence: CASSSHLDRVWIF. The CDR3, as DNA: TGTGCCAGCAGCTCGCATCTAGACAGGGTTTGGATCTTC. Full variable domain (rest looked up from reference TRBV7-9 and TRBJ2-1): DTGVSQNPRHKITKRGQNVTFRCDPISEHNRLYWYRQTLGQGPEFLTYFQNEAQLEKSRLLSDRFSAERPKGSFSTLEIQRTEQGDSAMYLCASSSHLDRVWIFGPGTRLTVL.

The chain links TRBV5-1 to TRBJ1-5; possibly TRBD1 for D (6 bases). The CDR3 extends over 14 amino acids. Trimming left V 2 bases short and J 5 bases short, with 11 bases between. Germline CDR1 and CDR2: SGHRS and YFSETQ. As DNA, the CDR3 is TGCGCCAGCAGCTTAGGGACACTGGATCAGCCCCAGCATTTT. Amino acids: CASSLGTLDQPQHF. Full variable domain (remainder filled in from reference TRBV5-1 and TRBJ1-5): KAGVTQTPRYLIKTRGQQVTLSCSPISGHRSVSWYQQTPGQGLQFLFEYFSETQRNKGNFPGRFSGRQFSNSRSEMNVSTLELGDSALYLCASSLGTLDQPQHFGDGTRLSIL.

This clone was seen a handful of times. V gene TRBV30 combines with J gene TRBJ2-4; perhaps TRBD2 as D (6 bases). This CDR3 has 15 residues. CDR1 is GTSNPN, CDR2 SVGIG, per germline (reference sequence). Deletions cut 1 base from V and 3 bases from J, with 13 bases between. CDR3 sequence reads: CAWSESGGGKNIQYF. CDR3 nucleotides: TGTGCCTGGAGTGAGTCCGGGGGAGGCAAAAACATTCAGTACTTC. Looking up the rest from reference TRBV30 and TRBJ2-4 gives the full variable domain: SQTIHQWPATLVQPVGSPLSLECTVEGTSNPNLYWYRQAAGRGLQLLFYSVGIGQISSEVPQNLSASRPQDRQFILSSKKLLLSDSGFYLCAWSESGGGKNIQYFGAGTRLSVL.

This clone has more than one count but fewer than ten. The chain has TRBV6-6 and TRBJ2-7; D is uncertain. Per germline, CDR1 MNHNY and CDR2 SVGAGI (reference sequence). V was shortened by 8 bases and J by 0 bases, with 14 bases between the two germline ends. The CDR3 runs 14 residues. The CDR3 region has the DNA TGTGCCAGCCATGCGAGGACGGACTCCTACGAGCAGTACTTC. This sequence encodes CASHARTDSYEQYF.

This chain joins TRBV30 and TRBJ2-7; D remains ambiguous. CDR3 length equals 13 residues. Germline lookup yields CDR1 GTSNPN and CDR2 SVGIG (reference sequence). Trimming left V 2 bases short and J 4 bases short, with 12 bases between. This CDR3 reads CAWSLSPLYEQYF. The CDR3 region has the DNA TGTGCCTGGAGTCTGTCACCGTTGTACGAGCAGTACTTC.

CDR3: CASSVDGSDYGYTF. DNA for the CDR3: TGTGCCAGCAGCGTAGACGGCAGCGACTATGGCTACACCTTC. V is TRBV9 and J is TRBJ1-2; no definite D call. The CDR3 spans 14 residues. Trimming took off 0 bases at V and 3 bases at J, with 9 bases between the two ends. CDR1 is SGDLS, CDR2 YYNGEE, per germline. Looking up the rest from reference TRBV9 and TRBJ1-2 gives the full variable domain: DSGVTQTPKHLITATGQRVTLRCSPRSGDLSVYWYQQSLDQGLQFLIQYYNGEERAKGNILERFSAQQFPDLHSELNLSSLELGDSALYFCASSVDGSDYGYTFGSGTRLTVV.

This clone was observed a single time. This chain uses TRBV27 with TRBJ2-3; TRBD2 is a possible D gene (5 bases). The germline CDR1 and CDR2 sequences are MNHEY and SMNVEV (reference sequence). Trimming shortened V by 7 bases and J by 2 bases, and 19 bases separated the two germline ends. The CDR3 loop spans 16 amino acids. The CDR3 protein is CASNIGNPVYTDTQYF. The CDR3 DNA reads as TGTGCCAGCAACATCGGGAATCCCGTCTACACAGATACGCAGTATTTT.

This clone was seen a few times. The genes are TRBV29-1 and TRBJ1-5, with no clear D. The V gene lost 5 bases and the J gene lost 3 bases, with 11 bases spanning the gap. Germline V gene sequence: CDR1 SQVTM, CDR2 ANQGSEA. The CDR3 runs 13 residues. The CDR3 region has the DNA TGCAGCGTTCTCGACACCGTCAATCAGCCCCAGCATTTT. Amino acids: CSVLDTVNQPQHF.

CDR3 protein: CAWSRGRNTEAFF. CDR3 DNA sequence: TGTGCCTGGAGTCGGGGGAGGAACACTGAAGCTTTCTTT. The chain combines TRBV30 with TRBJ1-1; possibly TRBD1 for D (5 bases). This CDR3 comprises 13 residues. CDR1 is GTSNPN and CDR2 is SVGIG in the germline V gene (reference sequence). Trimming stripped 2 bases from V and 1 base from J, with 8 bases between.

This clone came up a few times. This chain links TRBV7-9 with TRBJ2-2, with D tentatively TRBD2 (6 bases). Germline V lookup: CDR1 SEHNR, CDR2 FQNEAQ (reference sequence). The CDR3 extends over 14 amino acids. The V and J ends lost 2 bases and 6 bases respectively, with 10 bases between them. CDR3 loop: CASSLKLAAGELFF. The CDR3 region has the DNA TGTGCCAGCAGCTTAAAACTAGCAGCCGGGGAGCTGTTTTTT.

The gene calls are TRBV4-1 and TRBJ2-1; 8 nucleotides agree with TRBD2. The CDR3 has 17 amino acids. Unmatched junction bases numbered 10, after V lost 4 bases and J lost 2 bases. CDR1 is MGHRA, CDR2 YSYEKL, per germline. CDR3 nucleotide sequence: TGCGCCAGCAGCCTTGGACGACTAGCGCGAACCTACAATGAGCAGTTCTTC. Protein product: CASSLGRLARTYNEQFF.

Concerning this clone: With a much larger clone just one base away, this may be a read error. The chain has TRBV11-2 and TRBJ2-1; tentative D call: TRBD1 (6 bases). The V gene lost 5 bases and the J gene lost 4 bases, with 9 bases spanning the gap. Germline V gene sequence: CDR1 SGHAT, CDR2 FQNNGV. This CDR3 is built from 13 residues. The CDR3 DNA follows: TGTGCCAGCAGCACGGACAGATACAATGAGCAGTTCTTC. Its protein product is CASSTDRYNEQFF.

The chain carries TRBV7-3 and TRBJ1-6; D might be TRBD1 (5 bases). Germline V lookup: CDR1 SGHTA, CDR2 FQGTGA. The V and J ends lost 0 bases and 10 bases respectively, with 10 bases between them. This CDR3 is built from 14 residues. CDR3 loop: CASSLTDQGSPLHF. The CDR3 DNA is TGTGCCAGCAGCTTAACGGATCAGGGATCACCCCTCCACTTT.

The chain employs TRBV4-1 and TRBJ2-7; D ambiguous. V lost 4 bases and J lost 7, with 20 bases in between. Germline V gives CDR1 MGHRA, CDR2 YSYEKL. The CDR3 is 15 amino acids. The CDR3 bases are TGCGCCAGCAGCCCGACACATTCTTTCTTAAGGGAGCAGTACTTC. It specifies CASSPTHSFLREQYF.

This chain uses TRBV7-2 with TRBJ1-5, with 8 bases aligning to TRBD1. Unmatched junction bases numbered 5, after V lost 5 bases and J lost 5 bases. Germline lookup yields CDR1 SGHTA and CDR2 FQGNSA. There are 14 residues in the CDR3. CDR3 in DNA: TGTGCCAGCAGCCCGGACAGGGCGGATCAGCCCCAGCATTTT. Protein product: CASSPDRADQPQHF.

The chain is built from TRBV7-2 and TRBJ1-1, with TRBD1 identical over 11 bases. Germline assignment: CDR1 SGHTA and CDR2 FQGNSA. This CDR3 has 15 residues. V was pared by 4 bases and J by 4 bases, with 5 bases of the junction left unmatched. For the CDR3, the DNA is TGTGCCAGCAGCTGGGACAGGGGGAAGGGCACTGAAGCTTTCTTT. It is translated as CASSWDRGKGTEAFF.

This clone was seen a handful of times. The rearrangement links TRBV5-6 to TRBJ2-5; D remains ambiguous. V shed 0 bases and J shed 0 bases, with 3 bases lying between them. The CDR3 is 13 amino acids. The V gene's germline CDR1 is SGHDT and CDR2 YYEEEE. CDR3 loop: CASSLGDQETQYF. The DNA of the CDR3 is TGTGCCAGCAGCTTGGGGGACCAAGAGACCCAGTACTTC.

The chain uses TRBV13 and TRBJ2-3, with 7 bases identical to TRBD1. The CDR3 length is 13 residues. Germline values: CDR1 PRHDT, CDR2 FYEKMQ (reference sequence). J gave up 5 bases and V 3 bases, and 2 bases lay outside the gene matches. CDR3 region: CASSFGTEDTQYF. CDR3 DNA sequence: TGTGCCAGCAGCTTTGGGACAGAAGATACGCAGTATTTT. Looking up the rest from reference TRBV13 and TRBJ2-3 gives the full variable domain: AAGVIQSPRHLIKEKRETATLKCYPIPRHDTVYWYQQGPGQDPQFLISFYEKMQSDKGSIPDRFSAQQFSDYHSELNMSSLELGDSALYFCASSFGTEDTQYFGPGTRLTVL.

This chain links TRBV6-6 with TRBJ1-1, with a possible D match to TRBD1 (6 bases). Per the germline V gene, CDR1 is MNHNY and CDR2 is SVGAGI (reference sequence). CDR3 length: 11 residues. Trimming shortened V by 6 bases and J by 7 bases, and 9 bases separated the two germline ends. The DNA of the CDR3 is TGTGCCAGCAGAGAACAGGGTGAAGCTTTCTTT. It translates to CASREQGEAFF.

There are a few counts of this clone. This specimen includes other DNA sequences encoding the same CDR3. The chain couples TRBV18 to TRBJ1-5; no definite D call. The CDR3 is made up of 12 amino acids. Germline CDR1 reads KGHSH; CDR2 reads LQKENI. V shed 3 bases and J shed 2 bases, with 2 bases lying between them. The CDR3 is CASSPGNQPQHF. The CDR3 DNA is TGTGCCAGCTCACCTGGCAATCAGCCCCAGCATTTT. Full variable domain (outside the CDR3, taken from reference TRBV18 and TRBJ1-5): NAGVMQNPRHLVRRRGQEARLRCSPMKGHSHVYWYRQLPEEGLKFMVYLQKENIIDESGMPKERFSAEFPKEGPSILRIQQVVRGDSAAYFCASSPGNQPQHFGDGTRLSIL.

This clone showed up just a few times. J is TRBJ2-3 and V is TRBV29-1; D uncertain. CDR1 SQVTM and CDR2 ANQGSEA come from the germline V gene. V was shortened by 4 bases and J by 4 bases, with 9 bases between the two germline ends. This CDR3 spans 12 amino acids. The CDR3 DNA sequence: TGCAGCGTTGTGATAAACGCAGATACGCAGTATTTT. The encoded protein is CSVVINADTQYF.

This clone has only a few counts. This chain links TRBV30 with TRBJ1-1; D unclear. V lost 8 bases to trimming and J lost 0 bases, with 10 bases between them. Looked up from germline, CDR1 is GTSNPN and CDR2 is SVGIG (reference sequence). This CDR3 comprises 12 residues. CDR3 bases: TGTGCCCATTTACGGATGAACACTGAAGCTTTCTTT. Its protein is CAHLRMNTEAFF.

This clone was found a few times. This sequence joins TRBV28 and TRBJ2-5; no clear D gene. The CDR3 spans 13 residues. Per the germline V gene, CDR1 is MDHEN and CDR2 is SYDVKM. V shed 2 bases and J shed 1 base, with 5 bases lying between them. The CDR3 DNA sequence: TGTGCCAGCAGTTTACGGATCCAAGAGACCCAGTACTTC. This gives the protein CASSLRIQETQYF.

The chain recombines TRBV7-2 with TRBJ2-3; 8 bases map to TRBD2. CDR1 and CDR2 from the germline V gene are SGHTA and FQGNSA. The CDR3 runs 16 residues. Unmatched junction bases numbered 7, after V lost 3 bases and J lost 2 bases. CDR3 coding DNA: TGTGCCAGCAGCTTTTTGGGACTAGAGATCACAGATACGCAGTATTTT. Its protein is CASSFLGLEITDTQYF.

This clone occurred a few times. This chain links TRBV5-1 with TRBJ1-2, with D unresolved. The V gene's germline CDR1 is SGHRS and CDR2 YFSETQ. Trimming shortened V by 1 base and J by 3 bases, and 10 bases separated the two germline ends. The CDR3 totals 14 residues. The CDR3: CASSLQASDYGYTF. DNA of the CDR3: TGCGCCAGCAGCTTGCAGGCCAGTGACTATGGCTACACCTTC.

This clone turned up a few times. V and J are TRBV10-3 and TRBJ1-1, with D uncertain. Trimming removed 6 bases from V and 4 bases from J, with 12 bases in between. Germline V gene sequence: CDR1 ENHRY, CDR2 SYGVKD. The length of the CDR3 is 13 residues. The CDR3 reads CAISATRPTEAFF. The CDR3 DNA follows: TGTGCCATCAGCGCCACCAGGCCCACTGAAGCTTTCTTT.